The next 10 T cell receptor beta chains were all read from a single sample in a study of post-analysis software for immune sequencing data. General study results and limits: Patients showed TRBV5-6, TRBV5-1 and TRBV20-1 among roughly 5 TRBV segments more frequent than in controls.

Unique molecular identifiers featured in each of the TCR beta cDNA libraries. MiXCR, run by TCRdb on the PCR reads, gives a single entry per CDR3 protein. The top ten clones hold about 4.5% of a sample with about 820,000 distinct CDR3 sequences, approximately 50% of them seen once. These receptors' antigens are unknown. The sample consisted of blood. The source is a girl under 18 with multiple sclerosis.

Here the CDR3 DNA reads TGTGCCAGCAGCTTGGAACCCGGATCGCCTTATAATTCACCCCTCCACTTT. This codes for CASSLEPGSPYNSPLHF. The chain employs TRBV5-5 and TRBJ1-6; D unresolved. This CDR3 has 17 amino acids. Germline CDR1 reads SGHKS; CDR2 reads YYEKEE (reference sequence). V lost 0 bases and J lost 4, with 14 bases in between. Together with reference TRBV5-5 and TRBJ1-6, the CDR3 gives the full variable domain: DAGVTQSPTHLIKTRGQQVTLRCSPISGHKSVSWYQQVLGQGPQFIFQYYEKEERGRGNFPDRFSARQFPNYSSELNVNALLLGDSALYLCASSLEPGSPYNSPLHFGNGTRLTVT.

This clonotype was observed a few times. The CDR3 region is CASSGQYSNQPQHF. The CDR3 nucleotides are TGTGCCAGCTCAGGACAGTATAGCAATCAGCCCCAGCATTTT. The rearrangement joins TRBV18 to TRBJ1-5; TRBD1 is a possible D gene (6 bases). The V gene lost 5 bases and the J gene lost 0 bases, with 8 bases spanning the gap. This CDR3 contains 14 residues. In germline, CDR1 is KGHSH, CDR2 LQKENI.

The chain joins TRBV30 to TRBJ2-1; no reliable D call. The germline gives CDR1 GTSNPN, CDR2 SVGIG (reference sequence). The CDR3 loop spans 13 amino acids. The V and J ends lost 4 bases and 3 bases respectively, with 10 bases between them. Here the CDR3 DNA reads TGTGCCTGGACTTCCGGGTTCTACAATGAGCAGTTCTTC. Translating gives CAWTSGFYNEQFF.

The rearrangement joins TRBV7-2 to TRBJ2-7; D perhaps matches TRBD1 (6 bases). Trimming removed 8 bases from V and 0 bases from J, with 14 bases in between. The CDR3 spans 14 residues. Germline CDR1 is SGHTA and CDR2 is FQGNSA. This CDR3 is CASALDRSSYEQYF. The CDR3 nucleotides are TGTGCCAGCGCACTGGACAGAAGCTCCTACGAGCAGTACTTC. Supplemented by reference TRBV7-2 and TRBJ2-7, the full variable domain reads GAGVSQSPSNKVTEKGKDVELRCDPISGHTALYWYRQSLGQGLEFLIYFQGNSAPDKSGLPSDRFSAERTGGSVSTLTIQRTQQEDSAVYLCASALDRSSYEQYFGPGTRLTVT.

V is TRBV5-1 and J is TRBJ2-7; 15 nucleotides align to TRBD2. The CDR3 length is 18 residues. Germline lookup yields CDR1 SGHRS and CDR2 YFSETQ. Trimming took 4 bases from V and 4 from J; bases not matched to a gene: 12. For the CDR3, the DNA is TGCGCCAGCAGCGCCGAAGACGGGACTAGCGGGGGGATATACGAGCAGTACTTC. This gives the protein CASSAEDGTSGGIYEQYF.

The genes are TRBV5-1 and TRBJ1-5; 9 bases map to TRBD1. J was trimmed by 5 bases and V by 0 bases; bases with no gene match: 6. The CDR3 sequence is 16 residues long. The V gene's germline CDR1 is SGHRS and CDR2 YFSETQ. The CDR3 protein is CASSLGTGAGYQPQHF. CDR3 in DNA: TGCGCCAGCAGCTTGGGGACAGGGGCGGGGTATCAGCCCCAGCATTTT.

The chain combines TRBV7-9 with TRBJ2-1; 8 bases are a match to TRBD1. V lost 5 bases and J lost 0; bases outside the gene matches: 9. The CDR3 is 17 amino acids. In germline, CDR1 is SEHNR, CDR2 FQNEAQ (reference sequence). In DNA, the CDR3 is TGTGCCAGCAGCCCACCAGGGGGCGCCCCCTCCTACAATGAGCAGTTCTTC. Amino acid sequence: CASSPPGGAPSYNEQFF. The full variable domain, with the rest looked up from reference TRBV7-9 and TRBJ2-1, is DTGVSQNPRHKITKRGQNVTFRCDPISEHNRLYWYRQTLGQGPEFLTYFQNEAQLEKSRLLSDRFSAERPKGSFSTLEIQRTEQGDSAMYLCASSPPGGAPSYNEQFFGPGTRLTVL.

This clonotype was seen a few times. CDR3 amino acids: CASRGGRTDTQYF. The CDR3 region has the DNA TGTGCCAGCAGGGGCGGGAGGACAGATACGCAGTATTTT. The rearrangement joins TRBV12-3 or TRBV12-4 to TRBJ2-3; 8 positions agree with TRBD2. This CDR3 contains 13 residues. V trimming: 6 bases; J trimming: 3 bases; junction bases outside the gene matches: 2.

The chain carries TRBV29-1 and TRBJ2-5; D gene unclear. V lost 7 bases to trimming and J lost 3 bases, with 9 bases between them. CDR3 length: 11 residues. Germline values: CDR1 SQVTM, CDR2 ANQGSEA. Here the CDR3 reads CSARTEETQYF. In DNA form, the CDR3 reads TGCAGCGCCCGGACGGAAGAGACCCAGTACTTC. Filled out from reference TRBV29-1 and TRBJ2-5, the complete variable domain reads SAVISQKPSRDICQRGTSLTIQCQVDSQVTMMFWYRQQPGQSLTLIATANQGSEATYESGFVIDKFPISRPNLTFSTLTVSNMSPEDSSIYLCSARTEETQYFGPGTRLLVL.

The gene calls are TRBV12-3 or TRBV12-4 and TRBJ2-7; TRBD2 is a possible D gene (7 bases). The CDR3 spans 13 residues. Trimming shortened V by 3 bases and J by 9 bases, and 15 bases separated the two germline ends. The CDR3 DNA reads as TGTGCCAGCAGTTTCCGGGGGAGGGGGTCGCAGTACTTC. Its translation: CASSFRGRGSQYF.